This record concerns one TCR beta chain sequence. The antigen it recognizes is unknown. Per-base quality was not reported, and no clone a single base away is much larger than it. The sample originates from a study of blood T cell repertoires in COVID-19 (dated by TCRdb to 2020 to 2021). Looking at the study overall: Collaborator samples came from the United States, Italy and Spain and covered acute and convalescent phases of COVID-19. The prospective study material was composed of cDNA or gDNA derived from T cells, B-cell-depleted T cells, or PBMCs. The dataset comprised deeply sampled blood TCRbeta repertoires from subjects exposed to, actively infected with, or recovered from COVID-19. The repertoires were released in a freely available public database meant as a resource for research on the immune response to SARS-CoV-2. The samples were drawn from the first 160 participants of the ongoing ImmuneRACE study and from 1,254 subjects provided by 6 global collaborators. Sample metadata almost always included a de-identified subject ID, COVID-19 status, age in years and sex. HLA class I and class II types, where available, came from metadata supplied by the sample provider rather than from assay-based typing. The investigation overall reported the following: How much clinical and demographic metadata was included differed by source and by participant, and the metadata was provided uncurated.

Enrolling through a virtual design, the prospective study's participants ranged in age from roughly 18 to 95 years and lived across 24 United States geographic areas. To assign participants to cohorts, the prospective study relied on clinical history that participants themselves reported in a screening survey and a study questionnaire. Recovered participants in ImmuneRACE Cohort 3 were defined as having two consecutive negative NP/OP PCR tests, clearance from a healthcare professional, or resolution of symptoms. Each participant in the prospective study had whole blood, serum and a nasopharyngeal or oropharyngeal swab collected by mobile phlebotomists. Prospective study participants could optionally give additional blood draws and questionnaires over an approximately 2-month period. Before DNA extraction, prospective study blood samples were shipped either frozen or at room temperature. TCRbeta CDR3 regions were amplified from genomic DNA using the immunoSEQ Assay, a bias-controlled multiplex PCR. The paper's data handling went like this. Within the assay, amplification of reference gene primers was used to estimate how many nucleated cells each sample contained. To quantify the absolute abundance of each unique TCRbeta CDR3 rearrangement, sequence reads were collapsed and filtered. For each sample, productive Simpson clonality was calculated by taking the square root of Simpson's diversity index across productive rearrangements. The clones in this table, taken by TCRdb from immuneACCESS, are in-frame only. Not every clone is retained; where verified, under half of the shortfall comes from an unresolved V gene, and the cause of the rest is unknown. The V and J calls and the clone size are those of that table, but D and trimming were determined from the DNA. The sample table holds 310,000 or so clones, of which approximately 92% were seen once. The ten largest account for roughly 1.1% of the sample.

V and J are truncated by 7 bases and 4 bases respectively, leaving an intervening sequence of 11 bases. CDR1 MDHEN and CDR2 SYDVKM were looked up in the germline V gene. From the cysteine through the phenylalanine, the CDR3 covers 14 amino acids. The only DNA kept is the CDR3, 42 bases in frame from the first base. Sequencing input: PBMCs or T cells enriched from blood (not recorded which). This sequence was found in a woman between 25 and 40 years old who had recovered from COVID-19. The V gene is TRBV28 and the J gene is TRBJ1-6; a tentative D call is TRBD1 (6 bases match). CDR3 region: CASKSGAYNSPLHF. The nucleotides read TGTGCCAGCAAATCAGGGGCTTATAATTCACCCCTCCACTTT. The CDR3, completed at both ends by the reference TRBV28 and TRBJ1-6 genes, gives the full variable domain DVKVTQSSRYLVKRTGEKVFLECVQDMDHENMFWYRQDPGLGLRLIYFSYDVKMKEKGDIPEGYSVSREKKERFSLILESASTNQTSMYLCASKSGAYNSPLHFGNGTRLTVT.